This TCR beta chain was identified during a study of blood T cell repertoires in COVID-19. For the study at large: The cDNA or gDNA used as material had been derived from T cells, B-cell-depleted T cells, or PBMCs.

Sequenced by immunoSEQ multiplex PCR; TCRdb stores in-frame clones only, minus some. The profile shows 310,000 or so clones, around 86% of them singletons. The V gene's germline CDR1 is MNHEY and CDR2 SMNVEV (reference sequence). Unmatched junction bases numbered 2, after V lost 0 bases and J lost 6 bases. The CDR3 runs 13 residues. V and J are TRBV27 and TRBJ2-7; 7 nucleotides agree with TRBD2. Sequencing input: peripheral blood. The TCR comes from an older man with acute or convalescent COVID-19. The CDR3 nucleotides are TGTGCCAGCAGTTTATCAGCGGGACTCGAGCAGTACTTC. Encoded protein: CASSLSAGLEQYF.